This TCR beta chain was recorded in a study of human T cells and chemical hapten exposure. Study overall: TCR yield per sample varied, mainly due to pooled library volumes.

Study results and caveats: Sensitization with DPC brought no change to TCRs above 1 in 1000 in frequency.

This clonotype was detected a few times. The antigen remains unidentified. It was unfractionated whole blood from which total RNA was extracted. Via MiXCR, TCRdb re-called the 5' RACE reads, giving one row per CDR3 protein. The profile shows roughly 81,000 distinct CDR3 sequences, roughly 7.7% of them singletons. The clonotype was recovered from a male donor in good health.

The CDR3 DNA follows: TGTGCCACCAGTGATTTAGAGGGGGCGGACAAAAACATTCAGTACTTC. Its translation: CATSDLEGADKNIQYF. V is TRBV24-1 and J is TRBJ2-4; 7 positions match TRBD1. V gave up 1 base and J gave up 3 bases; unmatched junction bases: 5. The CDR3 length is 16 residues. Germline CDR1 and CDR2: KGHDR and SFDVKD.